This T cell receptor beta chain originates from a study of cytomegalovirus exposure and HLA in healthy donors. Study as a whole: Among the roughly 400 genotyped donors, 81% were placed in the Caucasian-associated ancestry cluster. Findings and caveats of the study: The study put about 180 TCR beta chains on its list as cytomegalovirus-associated. According to a later analysis, donors in an Asian-associated ancestry cluster reportedly had fewer N-insertions than the roughly 670-donor mean.

The germline V gene has CDR1 SGDLS and CDR2 YYNGEE. The V gene end was trimmed by 3 bases and the J gene end by 6 bases; junction bases not matched to a gene: 14. This CDR3 region has 18 residues. Use of 60 Vbeta and 13 Jbeta primers characterized the PCR. Assay: immunoSEQ multiplex PCR; the TCRdb copy retains only in-frame clones and omits some. Here the sample spans about 35,000 clones, roughly 78% being singletons. A remark on this clone: What it recognizes is unknown.

The receptor was isolated from a male donor in good health and CMV-seronegative. The sample taken for sequencing was PBMCs. The J gene is TRBJ2-3, the V gene TRBV9; 12 bases match TRBD2. The chain's CDR3 is CASSERPPGLAGGDTQYF. The CDR3 DNA follows: TGTGCCAGCAGCGAAAGACCCCCGGGACTAGCGGGCGGGGATACGCAGTATTTT.